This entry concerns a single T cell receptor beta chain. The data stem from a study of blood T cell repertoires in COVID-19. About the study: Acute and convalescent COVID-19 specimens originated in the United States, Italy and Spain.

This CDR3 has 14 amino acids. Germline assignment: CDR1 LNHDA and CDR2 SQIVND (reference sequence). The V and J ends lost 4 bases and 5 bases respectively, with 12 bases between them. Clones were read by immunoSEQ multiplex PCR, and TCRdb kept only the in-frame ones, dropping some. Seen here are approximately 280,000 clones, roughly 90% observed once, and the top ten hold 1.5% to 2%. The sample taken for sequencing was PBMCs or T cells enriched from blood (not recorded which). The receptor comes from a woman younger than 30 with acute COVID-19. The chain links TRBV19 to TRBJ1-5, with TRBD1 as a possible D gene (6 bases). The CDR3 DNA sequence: TGTGCCAGTAGTACCGGGACAAGGGATCAGCCCCAGCATTTT. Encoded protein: CASSTGTRDQPQHF.